This is a list of T cell receptor beta chains from one sample in a study of T cell responses to AZD1222 COVID-19 vaccine. The method was immunoSEQ multiplex PCR; TCRdb's version includes in-frame clones alone and lacks a portion of them. This sample has over 130,000 clones; over 85% occur once, and the top ten carry about 5%. The sample in question was peripheral blood, obtained on day 0 of AZD1222 vaccination. All receptors derive from an adult in good health. Both conserved end residues are part of each CDR3. D genes are given only for firm matches. Clone size is given for some rows only: seen once, a few or many times, or a class if the clone is expanded.

d_gene	abundance	v_gene	j_gene	CDR3aa	CDR3nt
.	once	TRBV3-1/TRBV3-2	TRBJ2-7	CASSPEEDRPYEQYF	TGTGCCAGCAGCCCCGAAGAAGACAGGCCTTACGAGCAGTACTTC
.	.	TRBV4-1	TRBJ1-1	CASSQRALGGNTEAFF	TGCGCCAGCAGCCAACGCGCCCTTGGGGGTAACACTGAAGCTTTCTTT
.	.	TRBV9	TRBJ2-1	CASSVDRYNEQFF	TGTGCCAGCAGCGTAGACAGATACAATGAGCAGTTCTTC
TRBD1	.	TRBV3-1/TRBV3-2	TRBJ2-7	CASSSATGVVYEQYF	TGTGCCAGCAGCTCGGCGACAGGGGTGGTTTACGAGCAGTACTTC
.	.	TRBV5-6	TRBJ2-2	CASRETGTYGPGELFF	TGTGCCAGCAGGGAAACCGGGACGTATGGGCCCGGGGAGCTGTTTTTT
.	.	TRBV6-4	TRBJ2-1	CASSATPAGSYNEQFF	TGTGCCAGCAGTGCAACTCCCGCGGGCTCCTACAATGAGCAGTTCTTC
TRBD1	once	TRBV28	TRBJ1-2	CASSSYRGVDGYTF	TGTGCCAGCAGTTCCTACAGGGGAGTGGATGGCTACACCTTC
.	once	TRBV14	TRBJ2-1	CASSQVAGLSYNEQFF	TGTGCCAGCAGCCAAGTCGCCGGGCTCTCCTACAATGAGCAGTTCTTC
.	.	TRBV5-1	TRBJ1-2	CASSLATGGSNYGYTF	TGCGCCAGCAGCTTGGCGACGGGGGGATCTAACTATGGCTACACCTTC
.	.	TRBV18	TRBJ2-7	CASSPGSHSYEQYF	TGTGCCAGCTCACCGGGGAGCCACTCCTACGAGCAGTACTTC
.	few	TRBV2	TRBJ1-1	CASRDQQGYTAEAFF	TGTGCCAGCAGAGATCAACAGGGTTACACCGCTGAAGCTTTCTTT
TRBD2	.	TRBV7-2	TRBJ2-1	CASSSMRQREEQFF	TGTGCCAGCAGCTCGATGCGCCAGCGGGAGGAACAGTTCTTC
TRBD2	.	TRBV24-1	TRBJ2-1	CATSDLAGGLWNEQFF	TGTGCCACCAGTGATCTAGCGGGGGGGCTGTGGAATGAGCAGTTCTTC
.	once	TRBV10-1	TRBJ2-7	CASIKRPSQAYEQYF	TGCGCCAGCATTAAGAGGCCTAGCCAAGCCTACGAGCAGTACTTC
.	.	TRBV19	TRBJ1-5	CASSVLNLGQRNQPQHF	TGTGCCAGTAGTGTCCTCAACCTGGGGCAGCGCAATCAGCCCCAGCATTTT
.	.	TRBV5-1	TRBJ2-7	CASSFSDYEQYF	TGCGCCAGCAGCTTCTCTGACTACGAGCAGTACTTC
.	.	TRBV28	TRBJ2-7	CASSSFGDGTEQYF	TGTGCCAGCAGTTCATTTGGGGACGGCACCGAGCAGTACTTC
.	.	TRBV7-9	TRBJ2-7	CASSLAFWGSSYEQYF	TGTGCCAGCAGCTTAGCGTTTTGGGGGAGCTCCTACGAGCAGTACTTC
.	.	TRBV10-3	TRBJ2-3	CATIDNTQGDTQYF	TGTGCCACCATTGACAACACCCAGGGAGATACGCAGTATTTT
.	.	TRBV4-2	TRBJ1-3	CASSQDYRSSGNTIYF	TGTGCCAGCAGCCAAGATTACAGGTCCTCTGGAAACACCATATATTTT
.	once	TRBV27	TRBJ1-1	CASSLSQGETEAFF	TGTGCCAGCAGTTTATCGCAAGGGGAGACGGAAGCTTTCTTT
.	few	TRBV6-5	TRBJ1-1	CASTQGGEAFF	TGTGCCAGCACCCAGGGAGGTGAAGCTTTCTTT
TRBD1	.	TRBV6-6	TRBJ1-6	CASLYLAGTDGPLHF	TGTGCCAGCCTATACCTCGCCGGGACAGATGGACCCCTCCACTTT
.	.	TRBV20-1	TRBJ1-1	CSAIEFREAFF	TGCAGTGCCATAGAATTCAGGGAAGCTTTCTTT
TRBD2	.	TRBV24-1	TRBJ2-4	CATSSASGIGAKNIQYF	TGTGCCACCAGTTCCGCTAGCGGGATAGGGGCCAAAAACATTCAGTACTTC
.	.	TRBV29-1	TRBJ2-5	CSARDGLLETQYF	TGCAGCGCCCGGGACGGCCTCCTGGAGACCCAGTACTTC
.	.	TRBV5-1	TRBJ1-2	CASSNDRKDLNYGYTF	TGCGCCAGCAGCAATGACAGAAAGGACTTAAACTATGGCTACACCTTC
TRBD1	.	TRBV27	TRBJ1-2	CASSSNTFYRGPLYGYTF	TGTGCCAGCAGTTCAAACACATTCTACAGGGGTCCCCTCTATGGCTACACCTTC
.	.	TRBV5-6	TRBJ2-5	CASSPIRGDAETQYF	TGTGCCAGCAGCCCAATACGAGGGGATGCAGAGACCCAGTACTTC
.	.	TRBV5-6	TRBJ2-7	CASSLGHWDEQYF	TGTGCCAGCAGCTTGGGTCACTGGGACGAGCAGTACTTC
TRBD1	.	TRBV3-1/TRBV3-2	TRBJ2-7	CASSQGTGYYEQYF	TGTGCCAGCAGCCAAGGGACAGGGTACTACGAGCAGTACTTC
.	.	TRBV27	TRBJ2-2	CASRGDAGELFF	TGTGCCAGCAGGGGAGACGCCGGGGAGCTGTTTTTT
.	once	TRBV3-1/TRBV3-2	TRBJ1-1	CASSQGSDGDTEAFF	TGTGCCAGCAGCCAAGGTTCGGACGGAGACACTGAAGCTTTCTTT
.	.	TRBV28	TRBJ1-5	CASSLLGTGNQPQHF	TGTGCCAGCAGTTTACTCGGGACGGGCAATCAGCCCCAGCATTTT
.	few	TRBV27	TRBJ1-5	CASRETIESNQPQHF	TGTGCCAGCAGGGAAACCATAGAGAGCAATCAGCCCCAGCATTTT
.	once	TRBV5-1	TRBJ2-5	CASSLARGSKETQYF	TGCGCCAGCAGCTTGGCCCGAGGGTCAAAAGAGACCCAGTACTTC
.	.	TRBV11-2	TRBJ2-1	CASSTPGSPNNEQFF	TGTGCCAGCAGTACTCCGGGATCACCCAACAATGAGCAGTTCTTC
.	.	TRBV28	TRBJ2-2	CASSLASGHPGTGELFF	TGTGCCAGCAGTTTAGCCAGCGGCCACCCGGGTACCGGGGAGCTGTTTTTT
TRBD1	.	TRBV6-2/TRBV6-3	TRBJ1-1	CASSYELARGQAFF	TGTGCCAGCAGTTACGAGTTGGCAAGGGGGCAAGCTTTCTTT
.	.	TRBV2	TRBJ1-1	CANLGGRTEAFF	TGTGCCAACCTAGGGGGGCGCACTGAAGCTTTCTTT
.	.	TRBV5-1	TRBJ2-2	CASSLYPGGAGELFF	TGCGCCAGCAGCCTATACCCTGGAGGCGCCGGGGAGCTGTTTTTT